The entry below gives a single T cell receptor (beta chain) sequence along with its context. Its antigen remains unidentified. The data were taken from a study of CD8 T cells in ankylosing spondylitis. This CDR3 has 15 residues. Trimming pared 8 bases from V and 2 bases from J, leaving 16 bases between. Germline values: CDR1 MNHNS, CDR2 SASEGT. Scientists made TCR beta libraries using quantitative 5'-RACE with molecular barcodes. TCRdb recomputed calls from the 5' RACE reads with MiXCR, one row per CDR3 protein. Found here are hundreds of thousands of distinct CDR3 sequences, 8.6% of them singletons; the top ten hold 6.5% to 7%. Study-level findings and limits: Researchers reportedly found disease-linked clones significantly enriched in matched ankylosing spondylitis synovial fluid. A motif in TCR beta, a set of several highly homologous variants, appeared characteristic of ankylosing spondylitis blood. The disease-linked clones had a CD8+ phenotype and low blood frequencies.

The origin of this receptor is a male donor with ankylosing spondylitis or in good health (not recorded which). Material: blood, either unsorted or a sorted T cell fraction (not recorded which). The chain has TRBV6-1 and TRBJ2-1; D remains unclear. Here the CDR3 reads CASGGPGEPYNEQFF. The CDR3 DNA follows: TGTGCCAGCGGCGGCCCTGGGGAACCCTACAATGAGCAGTTCTTC.